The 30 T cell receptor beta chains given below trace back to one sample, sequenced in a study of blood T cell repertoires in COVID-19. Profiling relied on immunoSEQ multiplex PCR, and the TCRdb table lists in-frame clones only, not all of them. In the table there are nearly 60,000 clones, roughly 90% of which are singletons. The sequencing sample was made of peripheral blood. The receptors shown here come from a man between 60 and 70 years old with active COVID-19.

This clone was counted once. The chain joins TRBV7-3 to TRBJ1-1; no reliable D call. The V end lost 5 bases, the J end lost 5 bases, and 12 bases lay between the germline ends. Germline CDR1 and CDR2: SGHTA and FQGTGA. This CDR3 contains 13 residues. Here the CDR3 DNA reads TGTGCCAGCAGCCGAGGGAGGGAAACTGAAGCTTTCTTT. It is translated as CASSRGRETEAFF.

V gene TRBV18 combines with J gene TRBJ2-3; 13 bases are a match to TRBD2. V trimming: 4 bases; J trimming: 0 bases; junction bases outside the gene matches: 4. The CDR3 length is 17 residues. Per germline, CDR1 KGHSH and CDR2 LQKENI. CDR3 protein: CASSLGTSGVSTDTQYF. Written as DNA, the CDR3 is TGTGCCAGCTCACTCGGGACTAGCGGGGTGAGCACAGATACGCAGTATTTT.

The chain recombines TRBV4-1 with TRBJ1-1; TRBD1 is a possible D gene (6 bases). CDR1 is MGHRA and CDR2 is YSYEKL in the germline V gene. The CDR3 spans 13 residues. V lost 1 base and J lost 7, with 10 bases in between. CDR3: CASSQVRGVEAFF. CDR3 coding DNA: TGCGCCAGCAGCCAAGTCAGGGGCGTTGAAGCTTTCTTT.

The CDR3 sequence is CASSFGVRDTEAFF. CDR3 in DNA: TGCGCCAGCAGCTTCGGGGTAAGGGACACTGAAGCTTTCTTT. V gene TRBV5-1 combines with J gene TRBJ1-1; D gene uncertain. The CDR3 consists of 14 residues. CDR1 SGHRS and CDR2 YFSETQ come from the germline V gene. V lost 2 bases and J lost 3, with 11 bases in between.

The chain's CDR3 is CASNPRQGRNSPLHF. DNA of the CDR3: TGTGCCAGTAACCCCCGCCAGGGGCGAAATTCACCCCTCCACTTT. The chain links TRBV19 to TRBJ1-6, with a possible D match to TRBD1 (6 bases). The CDR3 loop spans 15 amino acids. Germline CDR1 LNHDA, CDR2 SQIVND (reference sequence). V lost 7 bases and J 7 bases, leaving 17 bases between the germline ends.

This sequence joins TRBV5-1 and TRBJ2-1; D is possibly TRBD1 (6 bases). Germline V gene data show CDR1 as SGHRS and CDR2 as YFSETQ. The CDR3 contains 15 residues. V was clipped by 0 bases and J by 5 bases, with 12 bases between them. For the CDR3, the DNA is TGCGCCAGCAGCTTGGTCAGGGGAGATAACAATGAGCAGTTCTTC. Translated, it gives CASSLVRGDNNEQFF.

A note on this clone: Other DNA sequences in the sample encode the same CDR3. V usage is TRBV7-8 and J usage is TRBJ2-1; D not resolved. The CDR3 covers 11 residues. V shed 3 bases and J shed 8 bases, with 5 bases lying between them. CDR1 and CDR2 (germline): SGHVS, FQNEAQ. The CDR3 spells CASSFGDEQFF. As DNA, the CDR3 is TGTGCCAGCAGCTTCGGAGATGAGCAGTTCTTC.

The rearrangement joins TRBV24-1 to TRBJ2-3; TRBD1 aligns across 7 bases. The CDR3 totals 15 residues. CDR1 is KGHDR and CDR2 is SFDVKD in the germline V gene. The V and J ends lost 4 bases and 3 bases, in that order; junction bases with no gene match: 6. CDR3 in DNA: TGTGCCACCAGTGAGGCCGGGACAGCTACAGATACGCAGTATTTT. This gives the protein CATSEAGTATDTQYF.

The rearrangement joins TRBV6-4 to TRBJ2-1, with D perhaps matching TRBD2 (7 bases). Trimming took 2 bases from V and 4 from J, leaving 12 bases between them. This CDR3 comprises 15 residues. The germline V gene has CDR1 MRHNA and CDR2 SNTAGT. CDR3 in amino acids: CASSDRGASYNEQFF. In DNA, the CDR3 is TGTGCCAGCAGTGACCGGGGGGCCTCGTACAATGAGCAGTTCTTC.

The CDR3 protein is CASSQGWLNTKNTGELFF. As DNA, the CDR3 is TGCGCCAGCAGCCAAGGGTGGCTTAACACGAAGAACACCGGGGAGCTGTTTTTT. The chain joins TRBV4-1 to TRBJ2-2; D call uncertain. Germline CDR1 and CDR2: MGHRA and YSYEKL. The CDR3 extends over 18 amino acids. V lost 1 base, J lost 1 base, and 16 bases lay in between.

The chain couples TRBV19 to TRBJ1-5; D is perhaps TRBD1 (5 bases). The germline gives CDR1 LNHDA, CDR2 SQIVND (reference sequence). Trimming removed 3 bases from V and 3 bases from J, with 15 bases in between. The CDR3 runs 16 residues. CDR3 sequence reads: CASSMLPGGYNQPQHF. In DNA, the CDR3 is TGTGCCAGTAGTATGCTCCCGGGGGGATACAATCAGCCCCAGCATTTT.

The CDR3 loop reads CASSQLSTGVTEAFF. CDR3 DNA sequence: TGTGCCAGCAGCCAATTATCAACGGGTGTCACTGAAGCTTTCTTT. V usage is TRBV14 and J usage is TRBJ1-1; D is unclear. V was clipped by 2 bases and J by 4 bases, with 14 bases between them. Looked up from germline, CDR1 is SGHDN and CDR2 is FVKESK. The CDR3 is 15 residues long.

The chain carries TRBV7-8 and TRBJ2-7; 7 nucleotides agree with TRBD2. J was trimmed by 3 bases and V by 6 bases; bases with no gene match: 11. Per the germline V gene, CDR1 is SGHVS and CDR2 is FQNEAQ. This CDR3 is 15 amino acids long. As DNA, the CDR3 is TGTGCCAGCAGTTTTACCCCTAGCGGCCACTACGAGCAGTACTTC. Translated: CASSFTPSGHYEQYF. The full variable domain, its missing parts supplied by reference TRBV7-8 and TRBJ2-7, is GAGVSQSPRYKVAKRGQDVALRCDPISGHVSLFWYQQALGQGPEFLTYFQNEAQLDKSGLPSDRFFAERPEGSVSTLKIQRTQQEDSAVYLCASSFTPSGHYEQYFGPGTRLTVT.

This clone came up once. CDR3 sequence: CASSLDLGATYEQYF. CDR3 DNA: TGTGCCAGCAGCTTAGATCTGGGCGCTACCTACGAGCAGTACTTC. The V call is TRBV11-2, the J call TRBJ2-7; no definite D call. Germline-derived CDR1 and CDR2 are SGHAT and FQNNGV. This CDR3 comprises 15 residues. Between the trimmed V and J ends, which lost 0 bases and 2 bases, there was a span of 11 bases.

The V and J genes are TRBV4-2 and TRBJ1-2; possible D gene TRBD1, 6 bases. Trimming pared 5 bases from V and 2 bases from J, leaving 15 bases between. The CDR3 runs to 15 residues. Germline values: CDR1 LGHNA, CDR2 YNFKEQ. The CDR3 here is CASSGWGQRNYGYTF. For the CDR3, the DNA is TGTGCCAGCAGCGGGTGGGGGCAGAGAAACTATGGCTACACCTTC.

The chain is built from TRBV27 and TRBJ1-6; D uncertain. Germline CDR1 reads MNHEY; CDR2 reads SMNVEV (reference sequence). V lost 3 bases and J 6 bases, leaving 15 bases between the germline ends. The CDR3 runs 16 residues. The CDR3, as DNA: TGTGCCAGCAGTTTGGGCGAAGGGAGGCCTAATTCACCCCTCCACTTT. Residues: CASSLGEGRPNSPLHF.

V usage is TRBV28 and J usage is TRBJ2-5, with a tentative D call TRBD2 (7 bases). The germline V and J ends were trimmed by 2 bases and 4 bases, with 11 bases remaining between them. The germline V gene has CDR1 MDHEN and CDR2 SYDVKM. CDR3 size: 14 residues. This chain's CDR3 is CASSLAGAAETQYF. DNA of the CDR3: TGTGCCAGCAGTTTAGCGGGGGCGGCAGAGACCCAGTACTTC.

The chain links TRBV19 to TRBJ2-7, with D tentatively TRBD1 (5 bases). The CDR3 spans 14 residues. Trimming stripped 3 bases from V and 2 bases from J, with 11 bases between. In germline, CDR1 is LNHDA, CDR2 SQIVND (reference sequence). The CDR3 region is CASSIRVWAYEQYF. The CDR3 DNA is TGTGCCAGTAGTATCAGGGTGTGGGCCTACGAGCAGTACTTC.

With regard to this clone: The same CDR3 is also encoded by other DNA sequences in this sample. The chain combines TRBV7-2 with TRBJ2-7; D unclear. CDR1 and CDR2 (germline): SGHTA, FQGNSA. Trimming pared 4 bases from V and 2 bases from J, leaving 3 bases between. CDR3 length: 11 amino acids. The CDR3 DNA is TGTGCCAGCAGCTCCGCCTACGAGCAGTACTTC. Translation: CASSSAYEQYF. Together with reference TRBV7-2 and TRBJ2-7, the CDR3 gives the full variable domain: GAGVSQSPSNKVTEKGKDVELRCDPISGHTALYWYRQSLGQGLEFLIYFQGNSAPDKSGLPSDRFSAERTGGSVSTLTIQRTQQEDSAVYLCASSSAYEQYFGPGTRLTVT.

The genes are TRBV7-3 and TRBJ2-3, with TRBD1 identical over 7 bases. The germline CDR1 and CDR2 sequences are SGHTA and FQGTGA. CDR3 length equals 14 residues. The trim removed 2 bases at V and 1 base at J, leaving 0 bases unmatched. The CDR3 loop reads CASSLQGGTDTQYF. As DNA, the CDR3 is TGTGCCAGCAGCTTACAGGGGGGCACAGATACGCAGTATTTT.

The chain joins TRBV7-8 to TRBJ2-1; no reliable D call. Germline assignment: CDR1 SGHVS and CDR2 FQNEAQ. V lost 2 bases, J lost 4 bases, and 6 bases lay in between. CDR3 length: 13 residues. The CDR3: CASSLQKYNEQFF. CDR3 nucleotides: TGTGCCAGCAGCTTACAGAAATACAATGAGCAGTTCTTC.

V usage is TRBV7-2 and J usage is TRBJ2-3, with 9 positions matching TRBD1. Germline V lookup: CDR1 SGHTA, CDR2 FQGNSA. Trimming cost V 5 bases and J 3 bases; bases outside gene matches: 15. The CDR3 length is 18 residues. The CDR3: CASSVRARTGDRTDTQYF. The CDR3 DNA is TGTGCCAGCAGCGTTCGAGCTCGGACAGGGGATCGTACAGATACGCAGTATTTT.

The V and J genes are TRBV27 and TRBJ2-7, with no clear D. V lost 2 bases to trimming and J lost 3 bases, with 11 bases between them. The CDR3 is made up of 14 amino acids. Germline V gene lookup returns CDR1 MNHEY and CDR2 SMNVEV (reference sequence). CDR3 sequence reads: CASSLMGSYYEQYF. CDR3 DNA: TGTGCCAGCAGTTTAATGGGCAGCTACTACGAGCAGTACTTC.

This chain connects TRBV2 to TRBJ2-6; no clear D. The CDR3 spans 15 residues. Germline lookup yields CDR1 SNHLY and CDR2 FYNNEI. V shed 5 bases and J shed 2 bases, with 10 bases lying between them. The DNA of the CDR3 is TGTGCCAGCAGTTATACAGATACTGGGGCCAACGTCCTGACTTTC. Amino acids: CASSYTDTGANVLTF. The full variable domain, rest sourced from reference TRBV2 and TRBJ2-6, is EPEVTQTPSHQVTQMGQEVILRCVPISNHLYFYWYRQILGQKVEFLVSFYNNEISEKSEIFDDQFSVERPDGSNFTLKIRSTKLEDSAMYFCASSYTDTGANVLTFGAGSRLTVL.

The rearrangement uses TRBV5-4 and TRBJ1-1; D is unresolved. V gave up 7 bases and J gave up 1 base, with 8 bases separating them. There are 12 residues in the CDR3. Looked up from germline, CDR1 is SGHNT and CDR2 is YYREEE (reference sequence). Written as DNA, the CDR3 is TGTGCCAGCTCAACAGCGAACACTGAAGCTTTCTTT. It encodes CASSTANTEAFF.

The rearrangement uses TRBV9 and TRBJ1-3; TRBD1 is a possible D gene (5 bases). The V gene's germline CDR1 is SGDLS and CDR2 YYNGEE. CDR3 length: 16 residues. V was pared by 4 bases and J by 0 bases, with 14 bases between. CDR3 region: CASSQTMGGSGNTIYF. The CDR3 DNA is TGTGCCAGCAGCCAAACGATGGGGGGCTCTGGAAACACCATATATTTT.

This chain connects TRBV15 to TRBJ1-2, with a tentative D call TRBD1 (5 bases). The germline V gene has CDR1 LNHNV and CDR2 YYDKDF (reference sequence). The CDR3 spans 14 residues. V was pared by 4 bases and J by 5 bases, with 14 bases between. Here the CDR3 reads CATSTRTGGYGYTF. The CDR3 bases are TGTGCCACCAGCACCCGAACAGGAGGGTATGGCTACACCTTC.

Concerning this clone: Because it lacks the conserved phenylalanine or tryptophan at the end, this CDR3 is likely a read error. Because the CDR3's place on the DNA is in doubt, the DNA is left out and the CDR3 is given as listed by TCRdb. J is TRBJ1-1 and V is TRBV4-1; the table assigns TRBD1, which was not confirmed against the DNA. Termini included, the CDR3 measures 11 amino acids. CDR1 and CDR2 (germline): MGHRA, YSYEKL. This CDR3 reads CASSQGPRRTY.

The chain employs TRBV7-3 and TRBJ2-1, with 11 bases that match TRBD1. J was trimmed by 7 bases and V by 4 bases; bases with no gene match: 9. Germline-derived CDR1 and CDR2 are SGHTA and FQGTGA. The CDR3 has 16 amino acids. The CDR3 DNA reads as TGTGCCAGCAGCTCTCAACCTGGGACAGGGGGAAATGAGCAGTTCTTC. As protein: CASSSQPGTGGNEQFF.

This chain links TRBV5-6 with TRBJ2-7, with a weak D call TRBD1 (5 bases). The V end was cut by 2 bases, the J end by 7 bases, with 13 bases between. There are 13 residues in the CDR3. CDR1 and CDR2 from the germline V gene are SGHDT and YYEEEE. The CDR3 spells CASSFVGVREQYF. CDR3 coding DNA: TGTGCCAGCAGCTTTGTAGGGGTCAGGGAGCAGTACTTC.